Listed below are T cell receptor beta chains from one sample, sequenced in a study of OX40 agonist ivuxolimab in advanced cancers. Data came from immunoSEQ multiplex PCR; TCRdb stores just in-frame clones and leaves some out. This table holds roughly 34,000 clones, around 74% found once. The sample in question was CD4+ or CD8+ T cells sorted from blood, obtained in a trial of the OX40 agonist ivuxolimab. Receptor source: an adult with an advanced solid tumor such as melanoma, head and neck, liver or kidney cancer. The CDR3 runs from the conserved cysteine through the conserved F or W. D genes are given only for firm matches. The size entry is marked missing in some rows and otherwise reads once, few, many or a size class.

cdr3_nt,cdr3_aa,d_call,j_call,v_call,clone_size
TGTGCCACCGATGACAACGGTGGCAATCAGCCCCAGCATTTT,CATDDNGGNQPQHF,-,TRBJ1-5,TRBV19,medium-sized
TGCGCCAGCAGATTTGGGACAGAGGCACGGGAGACCCAGTACTTC,CASRFGTEARETQYF,TRBD1,TRBJ2-5,TRBV10-2,-
TGTGCCAGCGGATTTAGCGGGGGGGCTACCAAAAACATTCAGTACTTC,CASGFSGGATKNIQYF,TRBD2,TRBJ2-4,TRBV6-6,-
TGTGCCAGCAGCCAGGACCCCGGGACCCGACAGTTCTTC,CASSQDPGTRQFF,-,TRBJ2-1,TRBV4-2,few
TGCGCCAGCAGCTTGTACCCGGCAGAGCCCCAGCATTTT,CASSLYPAEPQHF,-,TRBJ1-5,TRBV5-1,-
TGCAGCGTTTGGACAGGGACCACCGGGGAGCTGTTTTTT,CSVWTGTTGELFF,TRBD1,TRBJ2-2,TRBV29-1,-
TGTGCCAGCAGTCCACGACAGGGCGGTCAGCCCCAGCATTTT,CASSPRQGGQPQHF,TRBD1,TRBJ1-5,TRBV2,few
TGTGCCATCAGTGAGCCGGACAGGGATGGAGAAAAACTGTTTTTT,CAISEPDRDGEKLFF,TRBD1,TRBJ1-4,TRBV10-3,-
TGTGCCAGCAGCCCAAGGGTAGGGGCCGGTGGAAACACCATATATTTT,CASSPRVGAGGNTIYF,-,TRBJ1-3,TRBV11-2,-
TGTGCCACCCACGGGGGGCAGGGCACAGATACGCAGTATTTT,CATHGGQGTDTQYF,-,TRBJ2-3,TRBV5-6,few
TGTGCCAGCAGCGTTTGGGACCTCATGAACACTGAAGCTTTCTTT,CASSVWDLMNTEAFF,-,TRBJ1-1,TRBV9,-
TGCGCCAGCAGCCAGGGCCTGAATGAAAAACTGTTTTTT,CASSQGLNEKLFF,-,TRBJ1-4,TRBV4-1,-
TGTGCCAGCAGCTTGAGGGGAACAATAGAGACCCAGTACTTC,CASSLRGTIETQYF,-,TRBJ2-5,TRBV5-4,-
TGTGCCAGCAGCGCACAGGGGGGTGGCTACACCTTC,CASSAQGGGYTF,TRBD1,TRBJ1-2,TRBV13,-
TGTGCCAGCAGCTCCCCCGGGGGAGTTTTAGGCTACACCTTC,CASSSPGGVLGYTF,-,TRBJ1-2,TRBV7-9,once
TGTGCCAGCACCCCGGGAAAAGATACGCAGTATTTT,CASTPGKDTQYF,-,TRBJ2-3,TRBV7-8,-
TGTGCCAGCAGCTATGGCGTCCTATATGGCTACACCTTC,CASSYGVLYGYTF,-,TRBJ1-2,TRBV11-2,-
TGTGCCAGCTCACGTCCGGGGGGCGAAGCTTTCTTT,CASSRPGGEAFF,-,TRBJ1-1,TRBV18,few
TGTGCCTGGAGTCGGGTAGCCAGCTCCTATAATTCACCCCTCCACTTT,CAWSRVASSYNSPLHF,-,TRBJ1-6,TRBV30,few
TGTGCCAGTAGTATAGCGGGGGAGGTGGAAGCTTTCTTT,CASSIAGEVEAFF,-,TRBJ1-1,TRBV19,-
TGTGCCAGCAGACTCACAGGGGGCGCCGGGAATGAGCAGTTCTTC,CASRLTGGAGNEQFF,TRBD1,TRBJ2-1,TRBV2,once
TGTGCCAGCAGCGTGGACAGGACCGCTGAAGCTTTCTTT,CASSVDRTAEAFF,TRBD1,TRBJ1-1,TRBV11-2,-
TGCGCCAGCAGCTTGGGGGGACAGGACTACGAGCAGTACTTC,CASSLGGQDYEQYF,TRBD1,TRBJ2-7,TRBV5-1,once
TGTGCCAGTAGTATCGGATCAATCTATGGCTACACCTTC,CASSIGSIYGYTF,-,TRBJ1-2,TRBV19,-
TGTGCCAGCAGTGCTAGGGCGGATAATTCACCCCTCCACTTT,CASSARADNSPLHF,-,TRBJ1-6,TRBV6-1,-
TGCAGCGTTATTGCAGGGGGTCGGACTGAAGCTTTCTTT,CSVIAGGRTEAFF,TRBD1,TRBJ1-1,TRBV29-1,-